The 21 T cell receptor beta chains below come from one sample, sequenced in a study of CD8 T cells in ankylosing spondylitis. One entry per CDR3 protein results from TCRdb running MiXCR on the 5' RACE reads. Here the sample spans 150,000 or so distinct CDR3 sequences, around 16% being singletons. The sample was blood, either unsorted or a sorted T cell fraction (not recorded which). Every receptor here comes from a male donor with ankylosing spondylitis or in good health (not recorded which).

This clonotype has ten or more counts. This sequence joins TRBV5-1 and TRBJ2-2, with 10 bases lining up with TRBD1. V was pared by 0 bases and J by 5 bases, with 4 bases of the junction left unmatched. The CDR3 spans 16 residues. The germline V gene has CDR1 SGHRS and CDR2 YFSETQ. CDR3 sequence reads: CASSLAGTGATGELFF. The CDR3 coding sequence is TGCGCCAGCAGCTTGGCCGGGACAGGGGCGACCGGGGAGCTGTTTTTT.

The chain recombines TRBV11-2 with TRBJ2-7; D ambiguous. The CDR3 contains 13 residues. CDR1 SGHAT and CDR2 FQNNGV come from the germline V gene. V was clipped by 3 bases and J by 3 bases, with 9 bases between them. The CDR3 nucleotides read TGTGCCAGCAGCTTGGGAATCCGCTACGAGCAGTACTTC. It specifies CASSLGIRYEQYF.

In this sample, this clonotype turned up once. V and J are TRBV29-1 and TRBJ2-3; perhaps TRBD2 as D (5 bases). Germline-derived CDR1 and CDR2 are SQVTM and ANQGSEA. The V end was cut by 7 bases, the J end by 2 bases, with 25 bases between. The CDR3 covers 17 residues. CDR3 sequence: CSARGFSGRRITDTQYF. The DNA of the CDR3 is TGCAGCGCCAGAGGGTTTTCAGGACGCAGAATCACAGATACGCAGTATTTT.

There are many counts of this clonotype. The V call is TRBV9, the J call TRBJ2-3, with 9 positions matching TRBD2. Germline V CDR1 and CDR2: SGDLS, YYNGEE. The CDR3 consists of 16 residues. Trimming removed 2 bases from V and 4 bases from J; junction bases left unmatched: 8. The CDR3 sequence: CASSVRQAGGADTQYF. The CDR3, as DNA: TGTGCCAGCAGCGTCCGTCAAGCGGGAGGAGCAGATACGCAGTATTTT. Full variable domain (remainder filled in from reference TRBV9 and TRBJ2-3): DSGVTQTPKHLITATGQRVTLRCSPRSGDLSVYWYQQSLDQGLQFLIQYYNGEERAKGNILERFSAQQFPDLHSELNLSSLELGDSALYFCASSVRQAGGADTQYFGPGTRLTVL.

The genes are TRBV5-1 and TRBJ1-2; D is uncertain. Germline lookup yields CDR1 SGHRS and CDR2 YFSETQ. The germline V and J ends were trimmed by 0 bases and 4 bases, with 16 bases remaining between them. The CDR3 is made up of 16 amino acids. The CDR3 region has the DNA TGCGCCAGCAGCTTGGTTGGAGCTAGGGCGAGCTATGGCTACACCTTC. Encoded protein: CASSLVGARASYGYTF.

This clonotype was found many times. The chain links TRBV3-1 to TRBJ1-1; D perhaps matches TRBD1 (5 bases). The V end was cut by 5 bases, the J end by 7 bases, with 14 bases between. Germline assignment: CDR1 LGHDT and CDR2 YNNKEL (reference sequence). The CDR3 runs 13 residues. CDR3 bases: TGTGCCAGCAGCTTCGGGGGGTACAGTGAAGCTTTCTTT. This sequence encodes CASSFGGYSEAFF.

The CDR3 DNA sequence: TGTGCCAGCAGTCCGGACAGGGGGCTTGCAGAGACCCAGTACTTC. Translation: CASSPDRGLAETQYF. V and J are TRBV27 and TRBJ2-5; 11 bases match TRBD1. The germline gives CDR1 MNHEY, CDR2 SMNVEV (reference sequence). This CDR3 contains 15 residues. The junction had 6 bases not matched to a gene; V was cut back by 5 bases and J by 4 bases.

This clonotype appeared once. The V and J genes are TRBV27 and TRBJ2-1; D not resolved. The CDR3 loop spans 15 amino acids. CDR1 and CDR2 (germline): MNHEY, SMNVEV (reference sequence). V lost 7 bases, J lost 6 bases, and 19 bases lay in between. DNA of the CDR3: TGTGCCAGCACACCGGGCACCTTAGGTTCCAATGAGCAGTTCTTC. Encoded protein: CASTPGTLGSNEQFF.

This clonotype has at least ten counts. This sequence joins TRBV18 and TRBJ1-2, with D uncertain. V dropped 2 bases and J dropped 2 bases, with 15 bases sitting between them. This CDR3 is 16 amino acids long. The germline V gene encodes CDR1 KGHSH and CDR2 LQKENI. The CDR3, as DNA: TGTGCCAGCTCACCAAATGCCGGCCAGACCAACTATGGCTACACCTTC. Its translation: CASSPNAGQTNYGYTF.

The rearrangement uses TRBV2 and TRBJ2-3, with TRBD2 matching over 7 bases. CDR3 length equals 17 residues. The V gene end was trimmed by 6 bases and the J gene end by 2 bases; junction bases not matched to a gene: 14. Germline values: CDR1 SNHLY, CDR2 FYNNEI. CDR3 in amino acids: CASRTPALGGSTDTQYF. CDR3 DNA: TGTGCCAGCAGGACACCGGCTCTGGGAGGGTCCACAGATACGCAGTATTTT. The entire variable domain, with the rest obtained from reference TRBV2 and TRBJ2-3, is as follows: EPEVTQTPSHQVTQMGQEVILRCVPISNHLYFYWYRQILGQKVEFLVSFYNNEISEKSEIFDDQFSVERPDGSNFTLKIRSTKLEDSAMYFCASRTPALGGSTDTQYFGPGTRLTVL.

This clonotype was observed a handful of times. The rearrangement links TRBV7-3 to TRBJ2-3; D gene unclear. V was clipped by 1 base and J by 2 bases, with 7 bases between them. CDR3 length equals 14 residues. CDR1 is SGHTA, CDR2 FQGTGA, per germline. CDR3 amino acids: CASSLIALTDTQYF. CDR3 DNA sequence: TGTGCCAGCAGCTTAATTGCCCTCACAGATACGCAGTATTTT. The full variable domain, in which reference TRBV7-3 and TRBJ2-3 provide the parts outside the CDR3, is GAGVSQTPSNKVTEKGKYVELRCDPISGHTALYWYRQSLGQGPEFLIYFQGTGAADDSGLPNDRFFAVRPEGSVSTLKIQRTERGDSAVYLCASSLIALTDTQYFGPGTRLTVL.

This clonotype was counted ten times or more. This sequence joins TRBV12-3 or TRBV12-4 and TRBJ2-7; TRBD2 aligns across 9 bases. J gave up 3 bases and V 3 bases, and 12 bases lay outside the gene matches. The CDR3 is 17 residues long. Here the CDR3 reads CASSFPAVASGNYEQYF. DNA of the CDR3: TGTGCCAGCAGTTTCCCGGCCGTGGCTAGCGGGAACTACGAGCAGTACTTC.

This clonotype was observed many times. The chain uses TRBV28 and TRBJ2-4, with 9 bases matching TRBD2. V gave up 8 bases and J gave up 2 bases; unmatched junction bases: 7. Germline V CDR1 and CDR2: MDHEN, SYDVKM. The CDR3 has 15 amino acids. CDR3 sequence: CASGWASGTKNIQYF. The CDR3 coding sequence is TGTGCCAGCGGGTGGGCTAGCGGGACCAAAAACATTCAGTACTTC.

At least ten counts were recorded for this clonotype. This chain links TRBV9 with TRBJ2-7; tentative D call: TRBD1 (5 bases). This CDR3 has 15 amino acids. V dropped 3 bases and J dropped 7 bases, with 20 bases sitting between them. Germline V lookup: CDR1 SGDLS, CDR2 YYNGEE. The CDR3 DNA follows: TGTGCCAGCAGCGACACTGGACAACCGCGCGAGGAGCAGTACTTC. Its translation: CASSDTGQPREEQYF.

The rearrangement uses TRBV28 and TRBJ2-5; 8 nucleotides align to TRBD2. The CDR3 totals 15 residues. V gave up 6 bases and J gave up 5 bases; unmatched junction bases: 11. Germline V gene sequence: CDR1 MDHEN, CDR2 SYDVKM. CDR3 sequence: CASSPGGAGGETQYF. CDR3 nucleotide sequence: TGTGCCAGCAGCCCCGGGGGGGCAGGAGGGGAGACCCAGTACTTC.

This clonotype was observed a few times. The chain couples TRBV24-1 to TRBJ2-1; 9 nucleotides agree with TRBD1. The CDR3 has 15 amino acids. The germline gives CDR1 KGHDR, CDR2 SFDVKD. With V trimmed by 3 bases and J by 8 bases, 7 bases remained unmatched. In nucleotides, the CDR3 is TGTGCCACCAGTGATGCGGGACAGGGAGATTATGAGCAGTTCTTC. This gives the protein CATSDAGQGDYEQFF.

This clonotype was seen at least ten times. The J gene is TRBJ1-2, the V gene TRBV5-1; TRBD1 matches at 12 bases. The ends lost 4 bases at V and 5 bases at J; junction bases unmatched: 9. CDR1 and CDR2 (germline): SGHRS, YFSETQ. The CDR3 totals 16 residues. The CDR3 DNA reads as TGCGCCAGCAGCCTACGTGGGACAGGGGGCTCGTATGGCTACACCTTC. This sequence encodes CASSLRGTGGSYGYTF.

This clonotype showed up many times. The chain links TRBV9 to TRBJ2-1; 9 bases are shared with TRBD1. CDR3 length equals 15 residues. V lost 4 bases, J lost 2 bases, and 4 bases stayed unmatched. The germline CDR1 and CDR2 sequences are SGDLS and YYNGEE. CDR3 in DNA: TGTGCCAGCAGCACGGACAGGGGTGCCTACAATGAGCAGTTCTTC. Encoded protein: CASSTDRGAYNEQFF.

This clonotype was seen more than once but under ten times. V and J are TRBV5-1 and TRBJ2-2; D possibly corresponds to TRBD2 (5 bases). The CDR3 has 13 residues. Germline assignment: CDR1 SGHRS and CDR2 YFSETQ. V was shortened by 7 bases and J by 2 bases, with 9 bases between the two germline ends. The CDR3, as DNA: TGCGCCAGCTTCCCTAGCAACACCGGGGAGCTGTTTTTT. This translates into CASFPSNTGELFF.

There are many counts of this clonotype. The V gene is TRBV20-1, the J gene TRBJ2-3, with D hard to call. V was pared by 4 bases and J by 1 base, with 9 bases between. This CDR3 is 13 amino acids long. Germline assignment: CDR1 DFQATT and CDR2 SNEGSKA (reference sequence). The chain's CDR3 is CSANGAGTDTQYF. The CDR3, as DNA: TGCAGTGCTAACGGCGCGGGCACAGATACGCAGTATTTT.

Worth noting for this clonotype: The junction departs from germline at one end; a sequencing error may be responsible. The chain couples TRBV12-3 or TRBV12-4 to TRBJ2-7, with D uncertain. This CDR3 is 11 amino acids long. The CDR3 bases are TGTGCCAGCCACTATTCCTGCGAGCAGTACTTC. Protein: CASHYSCEQYF.